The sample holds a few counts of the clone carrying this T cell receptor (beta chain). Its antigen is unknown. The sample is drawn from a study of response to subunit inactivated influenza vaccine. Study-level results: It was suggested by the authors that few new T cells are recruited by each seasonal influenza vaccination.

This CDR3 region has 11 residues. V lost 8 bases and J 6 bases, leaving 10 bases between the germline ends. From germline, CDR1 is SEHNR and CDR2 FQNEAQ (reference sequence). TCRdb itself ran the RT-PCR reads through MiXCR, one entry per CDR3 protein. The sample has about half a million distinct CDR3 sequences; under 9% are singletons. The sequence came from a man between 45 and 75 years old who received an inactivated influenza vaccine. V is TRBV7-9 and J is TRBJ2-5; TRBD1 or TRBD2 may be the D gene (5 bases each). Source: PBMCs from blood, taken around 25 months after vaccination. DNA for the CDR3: TGTGCCAGCGGGGGTACGAAGACCCAGTACTTC. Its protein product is CASGGTKTQYF.